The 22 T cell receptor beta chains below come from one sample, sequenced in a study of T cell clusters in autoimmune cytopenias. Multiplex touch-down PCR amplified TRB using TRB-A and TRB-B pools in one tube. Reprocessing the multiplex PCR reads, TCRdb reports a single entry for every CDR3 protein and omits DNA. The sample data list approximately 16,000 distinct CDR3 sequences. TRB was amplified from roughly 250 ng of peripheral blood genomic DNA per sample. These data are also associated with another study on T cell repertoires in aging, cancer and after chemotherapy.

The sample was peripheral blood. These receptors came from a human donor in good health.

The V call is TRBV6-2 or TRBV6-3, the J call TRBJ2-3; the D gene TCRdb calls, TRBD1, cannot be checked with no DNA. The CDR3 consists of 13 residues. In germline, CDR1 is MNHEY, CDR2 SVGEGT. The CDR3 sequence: CASSPSQVWTQYF.

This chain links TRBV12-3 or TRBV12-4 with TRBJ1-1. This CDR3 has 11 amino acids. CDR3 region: CASIMGFQAFF.

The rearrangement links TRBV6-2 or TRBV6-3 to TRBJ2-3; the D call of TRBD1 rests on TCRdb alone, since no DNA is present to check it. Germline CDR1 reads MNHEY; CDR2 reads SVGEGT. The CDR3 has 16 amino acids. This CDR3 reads CASSAPGSRGGDTQYF.

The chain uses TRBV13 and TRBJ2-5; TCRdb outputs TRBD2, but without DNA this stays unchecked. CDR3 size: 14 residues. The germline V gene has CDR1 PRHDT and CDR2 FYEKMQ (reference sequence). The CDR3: CASSNPLEQETQYF.

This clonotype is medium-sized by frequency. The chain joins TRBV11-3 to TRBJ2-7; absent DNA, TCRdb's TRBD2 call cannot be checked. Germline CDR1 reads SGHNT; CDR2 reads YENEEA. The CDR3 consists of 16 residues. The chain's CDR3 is CASRGSGPEDSYEQYF.

The CDR3 protein is CASSMGAPLNEQYF. The chain carries TRBV18 and TRBJ2-7; TCRdb reports TRBD1, a call that lacks DNA to check it against. CDR1 is KGHSH, CDR2 LQKENI, per germline. This CDR3 has 14 amino acids.

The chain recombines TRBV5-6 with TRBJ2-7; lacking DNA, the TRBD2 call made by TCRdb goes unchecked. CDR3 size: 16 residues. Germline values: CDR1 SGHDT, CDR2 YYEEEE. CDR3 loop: CASSSALSGSPNEQYF.

The CDR3 here is CASSQREGYEQFF. J is TRBJ2-1 and V is TRBV6-1; TCRdb lists TRBD2, though no DNA is available to test this call. CDR3 length: 13 amino acids. Germline CDR1 MNHNS, CDR2 SASEGT.

Here the CDR3 reads CASQLEGNQPQHF. The chain joins TRBV6-2 or TRBV6-3 to TRBJ1-5. The CDR3 runs to 13 residues. Germline V gene lookup returns CDR1 MNHEY and CDR2 SVGEGT.

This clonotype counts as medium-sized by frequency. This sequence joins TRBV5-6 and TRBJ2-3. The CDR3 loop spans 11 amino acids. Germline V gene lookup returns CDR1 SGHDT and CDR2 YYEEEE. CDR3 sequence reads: CASSWGDTQYF.

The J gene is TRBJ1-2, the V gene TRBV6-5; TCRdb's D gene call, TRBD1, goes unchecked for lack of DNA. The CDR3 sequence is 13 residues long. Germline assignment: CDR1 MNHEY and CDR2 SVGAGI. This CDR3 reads CASGEGAGYGYTF.

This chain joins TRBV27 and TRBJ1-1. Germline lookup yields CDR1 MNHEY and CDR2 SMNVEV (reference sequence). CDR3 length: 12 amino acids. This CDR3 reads CASSLLGDEAFF.

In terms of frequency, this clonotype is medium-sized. This chain's CDR3 is CAWSGQLNQPQHF. The chain joins TRBV30 to TRBJ1-5. The CDR3 loop spans 13 amino acids. Germline lookup yields CDR1 GTSNPN and CDR2 SVGIG (reference sequence). Full variable domain (remainder filled in from reference TRBV30 and TRBJ1-5): SQTIHQWPATLVQPVGSPLSLECTVEGTSNPNLYWYRQAAGRGLQLLFYSVGIGQISSEVPQNLSASRPQDRQFILSSKKLLLSDSGFYLCAWSGQLNQPQHFGDGTRLSIL.

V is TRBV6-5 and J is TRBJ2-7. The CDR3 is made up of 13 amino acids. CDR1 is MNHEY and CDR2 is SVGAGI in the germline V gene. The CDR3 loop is CASRRGRNYEQYF.

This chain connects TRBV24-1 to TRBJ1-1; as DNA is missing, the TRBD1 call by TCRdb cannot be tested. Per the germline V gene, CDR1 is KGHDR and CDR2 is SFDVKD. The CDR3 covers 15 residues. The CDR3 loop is CATRTGRVGNTEAFF.

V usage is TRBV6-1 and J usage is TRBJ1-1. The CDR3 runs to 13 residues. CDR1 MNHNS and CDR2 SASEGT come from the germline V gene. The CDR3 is CASMVTLNTEAFF.

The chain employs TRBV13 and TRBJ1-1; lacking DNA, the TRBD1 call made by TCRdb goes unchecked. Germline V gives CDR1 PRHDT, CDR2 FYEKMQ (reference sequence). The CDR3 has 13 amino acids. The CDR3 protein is CASISPGNTEAFF. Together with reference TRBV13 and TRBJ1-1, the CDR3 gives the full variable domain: AAGVIQSPRHLIKEKRETATLKCYPIPRHDTVYWYQQGPGQDPQFLISFYEKMQSDKGSIPDRFSAQQFSDYHSELNMSSLELGDSALYFCASISPGNTEAFFGQGTRLTVV.

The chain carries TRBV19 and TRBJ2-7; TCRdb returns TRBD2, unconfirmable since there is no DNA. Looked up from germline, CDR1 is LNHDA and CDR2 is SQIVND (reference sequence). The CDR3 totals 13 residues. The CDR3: CASKSGFGREQYF.

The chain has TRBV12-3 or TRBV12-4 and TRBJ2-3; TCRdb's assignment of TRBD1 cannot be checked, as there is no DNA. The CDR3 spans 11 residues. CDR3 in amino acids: CASMAGYTQYF.

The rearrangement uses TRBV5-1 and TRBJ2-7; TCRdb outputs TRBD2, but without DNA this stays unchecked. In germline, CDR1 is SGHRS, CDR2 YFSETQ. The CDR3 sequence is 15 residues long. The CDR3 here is CASKGTSGRDYEQYF.

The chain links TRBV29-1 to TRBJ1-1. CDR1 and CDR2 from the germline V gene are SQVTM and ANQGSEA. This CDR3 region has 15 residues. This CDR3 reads CSVEDELRMNTEAFF.

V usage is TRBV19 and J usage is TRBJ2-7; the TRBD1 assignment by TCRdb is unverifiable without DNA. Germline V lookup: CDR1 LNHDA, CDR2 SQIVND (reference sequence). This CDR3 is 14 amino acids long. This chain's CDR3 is CASSIGWGSGEQYF.